Below are 4 T cell receptor beta chains sequenced from a single sample in a study of OX40 agonist ivuxolimab in advanced cancers. Some clones are missing from TCRdb's copy, which holds only in-frame ones; the method was immunoSEQ multiplex PCR. The sample carries tens of thousands of clones, 90% to 95% recorded once. The material was CD4+ or CD8+ T cells sorted from blood, obtained in a trial of the OX40 agonist ivuxolimab. These receptors all come from an adult with an advanced solid tumor such as melanoma, head and neck, liver or kidney cancer.

In this sample, this clone turned up once. CDR3: CASSQDSLPGLASDEQYF. In DNA, the CDR3 is TGTGCCAGCAGCCAAGACAGCTTACCGGGACTAGCTAGCGACGAGCAGTACTTC. The rearrangement uses TRBV4-2 and TRBJ2-7; 9 bases are a match to TRBD2. The germline CDR1 and CDR2 sequences are LGHNA and YNFKEQ. The CDR3 has 18 amino acids. V lost 0 bases, J lost 5 bases, and 14 bases stayed unmatched.

The J gene is TRBJ2-3, the V gene TRBV7-3; D remains unclear. The CDR3 has 12 residues. Trimming stripped 5 bases from V and 1 base from J, with 4 bases between. Per the germline V gene, CDR1 is SGHTA and CDR2 is FQGTGA. CDR3 coding DNA: TGTGCCAGCAGCCAAGGCACAGATACGCAGTATTTT. As protein: CASSQGTDTQYF.

The chain uses TRBV28 and TRBJ2-1; TRBD2 is a possible D gene (7 bases). The CDR3 extends over 15 amino acids. From germline, CDR1 is MDHEN and CDR2 SYDVKM. The V end lost 5 bases, the J end lost 4 bases, and 15 bases lay between the germline ends. The CDR3 bases are TGTGCCAGCAGTACCGGGGGGACAAGATACAATGAGCAGTTCTTC. Its protein is CASSTGGTRYNEQFF. The variable domain in full, completed from reference TRBV28 and TRBJ2-1, reads DVKVTQSSRYLVKRTGEKVFLECVQDMDHENMFWYRQDPGLGLRLIYFSYDVKMKEKGDIPEGYSVSREKKERFSLILESASTNQTSMYLCASSTGGTRYNEQFFGPGTRLTVL.

The chain employs TRBV11-2 and TRBJ2-3; D not certain. This CDR3 has 12 amino acids. V was trimmed by 1 base and J by 6 bases, leaving 5 bases between them. From germline, CDR1 is SGHAT and CDR2 FQNNGV. CDR3 bases: TGTGCCAGCAGCTTAGGGGCGGATACGCAGTATTTT. Protein sequence: CASSLGADTQYF.